One sample yielded the 20 T cell receptor beta chains listed below, sequenced in a study of blood T cell repertoires in COVID-19. Clones were read by immunoSEQ multiplex PCR, and TCRdb kept only the in-frame ones, dropping some. Among fewer than 350,000 clones listed, 86% were seen once. The specimen sequenced was peripheral blood. The source of these receptors is a man between 35 and 55 years old with active or convalescent COVID-19.

The chain recombines TRBV13 with TRBJ2-1; 15 nucleotides agree with TRBD2. Per the germline V gene, CDR1 is PRHDT and CDR2 is FYEKMQ (reference sequence). The V gene end was trimmed by 4 bases and the J gene end by 8 bases; junction bases not matched to a gene: 3. The CDR3 loop spans 15 amino acids. The CDR3 sequence: CASSSGLAGGHEQFF. The CDR3 region has the DNA TGTGCCAGCAGCTCCGGACTAGCGGGGGGGCATGAGCAGTTCTTC.

There are a few counts of this clone. The CDR3 reads CASSLEREQYF. The CDR3 DNA is TGTGCCAGCAGCCTTGAACGGGAGCAGTATTTT. The rearrangement links TRBV11-3 to TRBJ2-3; a weak D match, TRBD2 (5 bases). The CDR3 loop spans 11 amino acids. Trimming took off 5 bases at V and 11 bases at J, with 11 bases between the two ends. Germline V lookup: CDR1 SGHNT, CDR2 YENEEA.

V gene TRBV25-1 combines with J gene TRBJ1-3, with unresolved D. The germline V gene encodes CDR1 MGHDK and CDR2 SYGVNS. The V end lost 1 base, the J end lost 7 bases, and 11 bases lay between the germline ends. The CDR3 covers 14 residues. CDR3 region: CASSEFLGGNTIYF. The CDR3 DNA reads TGTGCCAGCAGTGAATTCCTTGGAGGTAACACCATATATTTT.

The J gene is TRBJ2-1, the V gene TRBV3-1 (or the pseudogene TRBV3-2); a weak D match, TRBD2 (6 bases). Per germline, CDR1 LGHDT and CDR2 YNNKEL (reference sequence). The CDR3 runs 15 residues. Deletions cut 3 bases from V and 4 bases from J, with 13 bases between. DNA for the CDR3: TGTGCCAGCAGCCACAAGGGACTCCCTTACAATGAGCAGTTCTTC. Protein: CASSHKGLPYNEQFF.

The chain combines TRBV30 with TRBJ1-4; TRBD1 might be the D (5 bases). This CDR3 is built from 13 residues. Germline loops: CDR1 GTSNPN, CDR2 SVGIG (reference sequence). The V end was cut by 5 bases, the J end by 7 bases, with 14 bases between. The CDR3: CAWEGRFGEKLFF. CDR3 nucleotides: TGTGCCTGGGAGGGGAGGTTCGGTGAAAAACTGTTTTTT.

The chain uses TRBV6-5 and TRBJ1-6; D is possibly TRBD1 (6 bases). The CDR3 consists of 13 residues. Per the germline V gene, CDR1 is MNHEY and CDR2 is SVGAGI. V was trimmed by 6 bases and J by 10 bases, leaving 13 bases between them. This chain's CDR3 is CASRSGVQSPLHF. The CDR3 DNA reads TGTGCCAGCAGATCAGGGGTTCAGTCACCCCTCCACTTT.

The CDR3 DNA sequence: TGTGCCACCAGCAGAGGCGGGACAGGGGAGGGGGAAAAACTGTTTTTT. It translates to CATSRGGTGEGEKLFF. The chain employs TRBV15 and TRBJ1-4; 10 nucleotides match TRBD1. CDR1 and CDR2 from the germline V gene are LNHNV and YYDKDF (reference sequence). V was clipped by 1 base and J by 8 bases; unmatched bases: 7. CDR3 length: 16 residues. The entire variable domain, with the rest obtained from reference TRBV15 and TRBJ1-4, is as follows: DAMVIQNPRYQVTQFGKPVTLSCSQTLNHNVMYWYQQKSSQAPKLLFHYYDKDFNNEADTPDNFQSRRPNTSFCFLDIRSPGLGDTAMYLCATSRGGTGEGEKLFFGSGTQLSVL.

V and J are TRBV2 and TRBJ1-2; weak D call: TRBD1 (6 bases). Germline-derived CDR1 and CDR2 are SNHLY and FYNNEI. The CDR3 sequence is 14 residues long. V gave up 4 bases and J gave up 2 bases, with 11 bases separating them. CDR3 coding DNA: TGTGCCAGCAGTGTTCAGGGGCTAAACTATGGCTACACCTTC. Its protein product is CASSVQGLNYGYTF.

The chain combines TRBV7-6 with TRBJ2-3, with D possibly matching TRBD1 (6 bases). The CDR3 extends over 13 amino acids. Trimming left V 1 base short and J 8 bases short, with 10 bases between. The germline CDR1 and CDR2 sequences are SGHVS and FNYEAQ. CDR3 sequence reads: CASSLGGRGTQYF. The CDR3 DNA reads as TGTGCCAGCAGCTTAGGGGGGCGCGGTACGCAGTATTTT. Looking up the rest from reference TRBV7-6 and TRBJ2-3 gives the full variable domain: GAGVSQSPRYKVTKRGQDVALRCDPISGHVSLYWYRQALGQGPEFLTYFNYEAQQDKSGLPNDRFSAERPEGSISTLTIQRTEQRDSAMYRCASSLGGRGTQYFGPGTRLTVL.

This chain uses TRBV27 with TRBJ2-7, with D possibly matching TRBD1 (6 bases). The length of the CDR3 is 15 residues. In germline, CDR1 is MNHEY, CDR2 SMNVEV (reference sequence). V shed 4 bases and J shed 1 base, with 14 bases lying between them. For the CDR3, the DNA is TGTGCCAGCAGTTCCCCCGGGACAAGTTCCTACGAGCAGTACTTC. Amino acid sequence: CASSSPGTSSYEQYF.

This clone was recorded only once. The chain is built from TRBV5-1 and TRBJ1-1; D is unresolved. CDR1 and CDR2 (germline): SGHRS, YFSETQ. Trimming shortened V by 1 base and J by 0 bases, and 13 bases separated the two germline ends. The CDR3 spans 16 residues. CDR3 DNA: TGCGCCAGCAGCTTGAGTCCAGCGGATTTGAACACTGAAGCTTTCTTT. Its protein is CASSLSPADLNTEAFF.

This clone was detected once. The chain's CDR3 is CASSYIGGVKTQYF. DNA for the CDR3: TGTGCCAGCAGTTATATCGGGGGGGTTAAGACCCAGTACTTC. The V and J genes are TRBV6-5 and TRBJ2-5; 8 bases agree with TRBD2. Germline loops: CDR1 MNHEY, CDR2 SVGAGI. The CDR3 consists of 14 residues. V lost 3 bases and J lost 6; bases outside the gene matches: 6.

V gene TRBV24-1 combines with J gene TRBJ2-5; 9 positions match TRBD2. Germline assignment: CDR1 KGHDR and CDR2 SFDVKD. There are 13 residues in the CDR3. V lost 4 bases to trimming and J lost 7 bases; unmatched junction nucleotides: 3. CDR3 in DNA: TGTGCCACCAGTGAGGGACTAGCTGGGACCCAGTACTTC. It translates to CATSEGLAGTQYF.

The J gene is TRBJ1-6, the V gene TRBV6-4; weak D call: TRBD1 (6 bases). The CDR3 loop spans 15 amino acids. Germline CDR1 MRHNA, CDR2 SNTAGT. Trimming took 2 bases from V and 7 from J, leaving 12 bases between them. CDR3 sequence reads: CASSDNAGENSPLHF. The CDR3 DNA follows: TGTGCCAGCAGTGACAACGCAGGGGAAAATTCACCCCTCCACTTT.

The chain's CDR3 is CASSFKETQYF. The CDR3 DNA follows: TGCGCCAGCAGCTTTAAAGAGACCCAGTACTTC. The rearrangement uses TRBV5-1 and TRBJ2-5; D gene unclear. Germline V gene sequence: CDR1 SGHRS, CDR2 YFSETQ. The CDR3 runs 11 residues. Trimming took 2 bases from V and 3 from J, leaving 2 bases between them.

The J gene is TRBJ2-3, the V gene TRBV11-3, with D possibly matching TRBD2 (5 bases). V was clipped by 0 bases and J by 0 bases, with 10 bases between them. Looked up from germline, CDR1 is SGHNT and CDR2 is YENEEA. The CDR3 totals 16 residues. CDR3 region: CASSLEMRVSTDTQYF. The CDR3, as DNA: TGTGCCAGCAGCTTAGAAATGCGGGTTAGCACAGATACGCAGTATTTT.

This clone was seen at least ten times. V gene TRBV7-6 combines with J gene TRBJ2-1; TRBD1 aligns across 10 bases. Germline V gene data show CDR1 as SGHVS and CDR2 as FNYEAQ. J gave up 3 bases and V 1 base, and 3 bases lay outside the gene matches. The CDR3 contains 16 residues. CDR3 sequence: CASSLVGTGDYNEQFF. The CDR3 DNA is TGTGCCAGCAGCTTAGTGGGGACAGGGGACTACAATGAGCAGTTCTTC.

The chain has TRBV27 and TRBJ2-2; TRBD2 matches 12 bases. Germline V gene sequence: CDR1 MNHEY, CDR2 SMNVEV (reference sequence). V dropped 1 base and J dropped 0; count of bases not matched to a gene: 0. This CDR3 is built from 17 residues. The CDR3 coding sequence is TGTGCCAGCAGTTTATGGACTAGCGGGGCGAACACCGGGGAGCTGTTTTTT. As protein: CASSLWTSGANTGELFF.

The rearrangement joins TRBV4-1 to TRBJ1-6; D is unclear. V lost 0 bases to trimming and J lost 7 bases, with 10 bases between them. Germline V gives CDR1 MGHRA, CDR2 YSYEKL. This CDR3 region has 15 residues. The CDR3 loop is CASSQESGGNSPLHF. The CDR3 region has the DNA TGCGCCAGCAGCCAAGAATCGGGAGGAAATTCACCCCTCCACTTT.

The CDR3 region is CSASRETTGARNQPQHF. CDR3 DNA sequence: TGCAGTGCTAGTCGGGAAACGACAGGGGCCCGAAATCAGCCCCAGCATTTT. V gene TRBV20-1 combines with J gene TRBJ1-5, with 8 bases matching TRBD1. There are 17 residues in the CDR3. V lost 3 bases to trimming and J lost 4 bases; unmatched junction nucleotides: 14. Looked up from germline, CDR1 is DFQATT and CDR2 is SNEGSKA (reference sequence).